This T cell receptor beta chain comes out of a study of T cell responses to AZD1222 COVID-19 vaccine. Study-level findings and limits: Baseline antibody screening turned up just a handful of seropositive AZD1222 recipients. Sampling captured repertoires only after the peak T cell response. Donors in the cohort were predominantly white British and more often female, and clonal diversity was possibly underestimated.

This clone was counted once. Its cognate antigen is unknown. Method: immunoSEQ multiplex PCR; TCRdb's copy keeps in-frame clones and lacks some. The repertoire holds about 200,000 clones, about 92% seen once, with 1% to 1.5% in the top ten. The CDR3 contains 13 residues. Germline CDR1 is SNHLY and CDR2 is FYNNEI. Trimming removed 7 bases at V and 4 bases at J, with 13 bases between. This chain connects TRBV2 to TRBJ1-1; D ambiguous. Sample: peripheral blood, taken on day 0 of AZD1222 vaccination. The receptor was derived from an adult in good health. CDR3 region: CASTLPGGTEAFF. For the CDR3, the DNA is TGTGCCAGCACTCTCCCCGGAGGCACTGAAGCTTTCTTT.